The rows below give T cell receptor beta chains drawn from one sample of a study of shared clonotypes between healthy human individuals. Sequenced by immunoSEQ multiplex PCR; TCRdb stores in-frame clones only, minus some. The data hold around 95,000 clones, with 67% observed a single time. Sequencing used memory CD8+ T cells sorted from blood. The source is a man younger than 45 in good health. The conserved cysteine and the conserved F or W are not part of the CDR3 here. A D gene is named only where the DNA matches it firmly.

cdr3_aa: ASSPRREDTQY
d_call: .
v_call: TRBV7-9
j_call: TRBJ2-3
cdr3_length: 11

cdr3_aa: ATSRDRTNGNTIY
d_call: .
v_call: TRBV15
j_call: TRBJ1-3
cdr3_length: 13

cdr3_aa: ASSFCNRDYEQY
d_call: .
v_call: TRBV7-3
j_call: TRBJ2-7
cdr3_length: 12

cdr3_aa: ASSLESGDYEQY
d_call: .
v_call: TRBV7-6
j_call: TRBJ2-7
cdr3_length: 12

cdr3_aa: AGGLFGYNEQF
d_call: .
v_call: TRBV6-1
j_call: TRBJ2-1
cdr3_length: 11

cdr3_aa: ASSLTGFQETQY
d_call: .
v_call: TRBV5-1
j_call: TRBJ2-5
cdr3_length: 12

cdr3_aa: ASSLFGVNLPDTQY
d_call: .
v_call: TRBV7-9
j_call: TRBJ2-3
cdr3_length: 14

cdr3_aa: AIREQGGQQF
d_call: .
v_call: TRBV10-3
j_call: TRBJ2-1
cdr3_length: 10

cdr3_aa: ASSSGRTSTLAKNIQY
d_call: .
v_call: TRBV7-8
j_call: TRBJ2-4
cdr3_length: 16

cdr3_aa: ASSYLAGVHEQY
d_call: TRBD2
v_call: TRBV6-5
j_call: .
cdr3_length: 12

cdr3_aa: ASSDRQGMTDTQY
d_call: TRBD1
v_call: TRBV5-6
j_call: TRBJ2-3
cdr3_length: 13

cdr3_aa: SFPPGLVNY
d_call: .
v_call: TRBV29-1
j_call: TRBJ2-7
cdr3_length: 9

cdr3_aa: ASSLSGTSGSPYEQY
d_call: TRBD2
v_call: TRBV27
j_call: TRBJ2-7
cdr3_length: 15

cdr3_aa: ASSTSSYEQY
d_call: .
v_call: TRBV25-1
j_call: TRBJ2-7
cdr3_length: 10

cdr3_aa: SAVDYGYT
d_call: .
v_call: TRBV20-1
j_call: TRBJ1-2
cdr3_length: 8

cdr3_aa: ASSPTSGSAGEQF
d_call: TRBD2
v_call: TRBV10-2
j_call: TRBJ2-1
cdr3_length: 13

cdr3_aa: AIRDPTGLATEAF
d_call: .
v_call: TRBV10-3
j_call: TRBJ1-1
cdr3_length: 13

cdr3_aa: ASSFGLSNQPQH
d_call: .
v_call: TRBV6-5
j_call: TRBJ1-5
cdr3_length: 12

cdr3_aa: ASSSGSGLTEAF
d_call: .
v_call: TRBV9
j_call: TRBJ1-1
cdr3_length: 12

cdr3_aa: ASSLTDTGELF
d_call: .
v_call: TRBV11-2
j_call: TRBJ2-2
cdr3_length: 11

cdr3_aa: ASSLVNNGFSEQY
d_call: .
v_call: TRBV5-8
j_call: TRBJ2-7
cdr3_length: 13

cdr3_aa: ASSRLPLNTGELF
d_call: .
v_call: TRBV6-1
j_call: TRBJ2-2
cdr3_length: 13

cdr3_aa: ASSERGPDEQY
d_call: .
v_call: TRBV6-1
j_call: TRBJ2-7
cdr3_length: 11

cdr3_aa: ASSHPWSDTQY
d_call: .
v_call: TRBV14
j_call: TRBJ2-3
cdr3_length: 11

cdr3_aa: ASSLKQETQY
d_call: .
v_call: TRBV5-1
j_call: TRBJ2-5
cdr3_length: 10

cdr3_aa: ASSFGAGAHEQY
d_call: TRBD2
v_call: TRBV28
j_call: TRBJ2-7
cdr3_length: 12

cdr3_aa: ASSTGVAYGEQF
d_call: .
v_call: TRBV7-6
j_call: TRBJ2-1
cdr3_length: 12

cdr3_aa: SVTVMNTEAF
d_call: .
v_call: TRBV29-1
j_call: TRBJ1-1
cdr3_length: 10

cdr3_aa: ASAPDLGRETQY
d_call: .
v_call: TRBV6-1
j_call: TRBJ2-5
cdr3_length: 12

cdr3_aa: ATSRGQNYGYT
d_call: TRBD1
v_call: TRBV15
j_call: TRBJ1-2
cdr3_length: 11

cdr3_aa: ASRTRGGMMNTEAF
d_call: TRBD1
v_call: TRBV5-1
j_call: TRBJ1-1
cdr3_length: 14

cdr3_aa: ASSLSVNQPQH
d_call: .
v_call: TRBV11-2
j_call: TRBJ1-5
cdr3_length: 11

cdr3_aa: ASSVSSLYNEQF
d_call: .
v_call: TRBV6-1
j_call: TRBJ2-1
cdr3_length: 12

cdr3_aa: ASSSIGPLFYEQY
d_call: .
v_call: TRBV27
j_call: TRBJ2-7
cdr3_length: 13

cdr3_aa: ASSPDGHSNQPQH
d_call: .
v_call: TRBV25-1
j_call: TRBJ1-5
cdr3_length: 13

cdr3_aa: ASSYTSGKSGELF
d_call: TRBD2
v_call: TRBV6-5
j_call: TRBJ2-2
cdr3_length: 13

cdr3_aa: ASSLGPTGNTIY
d_call: .
v_call: TRBV7-6
j_call: TRBJ1-3
cdr3_length: 12

cdr3_aa: ASSLPGLVYNEQF
d_call: .
v_call: TRBV7-9
j_call: TRBJ2-1
cdr3_length: 13